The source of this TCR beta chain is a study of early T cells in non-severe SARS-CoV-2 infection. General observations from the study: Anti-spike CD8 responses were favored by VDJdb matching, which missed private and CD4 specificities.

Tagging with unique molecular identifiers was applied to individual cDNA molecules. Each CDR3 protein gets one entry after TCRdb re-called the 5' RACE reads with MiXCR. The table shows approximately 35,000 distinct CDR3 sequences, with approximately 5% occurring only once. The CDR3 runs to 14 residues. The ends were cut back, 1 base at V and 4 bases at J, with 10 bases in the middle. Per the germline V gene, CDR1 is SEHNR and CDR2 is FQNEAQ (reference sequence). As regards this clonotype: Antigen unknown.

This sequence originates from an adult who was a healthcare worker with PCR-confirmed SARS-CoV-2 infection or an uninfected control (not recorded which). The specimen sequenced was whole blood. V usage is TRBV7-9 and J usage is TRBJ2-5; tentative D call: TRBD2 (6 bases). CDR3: CASSLVDGGETQYF. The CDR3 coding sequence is TGTGCCAGCAGCTTAGTGGACGGGGGAGAGACCCAGTACTTC.